A single sample is the source of the 30 T cell receptor beta chains below, sequenced in a study of blood T cell repertoires in COVID-19. Clones were read by immunoSEQ multiplex PCR, and TCRdb kept only the in-frame ones, dropping some. The data hold around 62,000 clones, with around 85% observed a single time. What was sequenced was peripheral blood. These receptors all stem from a man aged 50 or older with acute or convalescent COVID-19.

This clone was found a few times. The rearrangement links TRBV18 to TRBJ1-3; D not resolved. The CDR3 has 15 residues. Germline loops: CDR1 KGHSH, CDR2 LQKENI. The V end was cut by 0 bases, the J end by 7 bases, with 13 bases between. For the CDR3, the DNA is TGTGCCAGCTCACCACCGTCGGGAGTGGTGAACACCATATATTTT. This translates into CASSPPSGVVNTIYF.

Here the CDR3 reads CASKIGTEAFF. The CDR3 DNA is TGTGCCAGCAAAATCGGCACTGAAGCTTTCTTT. The chain uses TRBV6-5 and TRBJ1-1; D not resolved. With 7 bases removed from V and 4 bases from J, the gap between germline ends came to 7 bases. CDR1 and CDR2 (germline): MNHEY, SVGAGI. The CDR3 has 11 amino acids.

This clone was counted only a few times. The chain links TRBV29-1 to TRBJ1-4; TRBD1 aligns across 7 bases. The CDR3 has 13 residues. Germline CDR1 SQVTM, CDR2 ANQGSEA. The V gene end was trimmed by 4 bases and the J gene end by 4 bases; junction bases not matched to a gene: 3. DNA of the CDR3: TGCAGCGTTGCGGGACAGATTAATGAAAAACTGTTTTTT. It is translated as CSVAGQINEKLFF.

The chain carries TRBV30 and TRBJ2-1; D gene unclear. CDR3 length equals 13 residues. Germline assignment: CDR1 GTSNPN and CDR2 SVGIG (reference sequence). Trimming cost V 8 bases and J 0 bases, with 11 bases left between them. The DNA of the CDR3 is TGTGCCCTCGAAACCAGCTCCTACAATGAGCAGTTCTTC. Translation gives CALETSSYNEQFF.

The chain uses TRBV5-4 and TRBJ2-1; perhaps TRBD2 as D (6 bases). Trimming removed 0 bases at V and 4 bases at J, with 11 bases between. CDR1 is SGHNT, CDR2 YYREEE, per germline (reference sequence). The CDR3 consists of 15 residues. The CDR3 spells CASSLEERAYNEQFF. The DNA of the CDR3 is TGTGCCAGCAGCTTGGAGGAGCGGGCTTACAATGAGCAGTTCTTC.

V and J are TRBV30 and TRBJ1-3; TRBD1 aligns across 10 bases. The germline CDR1 and CDR2 sequences are GTSNPN and SVGIG (reference sequence). V was pared by 0 bases and J by 2 bases, with 4 bases of the junction left unmatched. The CDR3 is 16 residues long. CDR3 in DNA: TGTGCCTGGAGTGTATTGGGACAGGGGACTGGAAACACCATATATTTT. It is translated as CAWSVLGQGTGNTIYF. Variable domain in full (rest from reference TRBV30 and TRBJ1-3): SQTIHQWPATLVQPVGSPLSLECTVEGTSNPNLYWYRQAAGRGLQLLFYSVGIGQISSEVPQNLSASRPQDRQFILSSKKLLLSDSGFYLCAWSVLGQGTGNTIYFGEGSWLTVV.

The V gene is TRBV19, the J gene TRBJ2-3; 9 bases map to TRBD2. The germline V gene has CDR1 LNHDA and CDR2 SQIVND (reference sequence). The V and J ends lost 3 bases and 0 bases, in that order; junction bases with no gene match: 16. The CDR3 sequence is 20 residues long. CDR3 sequence: CASSMSGGWRGGRSTDTQYF. CDR3 coding DNA: TGTGCCAGTAGTATGTCCGGGGGATGGCGGGGGGGCCGGAGCACAGATACGCAGTATTTT.

The V call is TRBV3-1 (or the pseudogene TRBV3-2), the J call TRBJ1-1, with 7 bases identical to TRBD1. In germline, CDR1 is LGHDT, CDR2 YNNKEL (reference sequence). V gave up 6 bases and J gave up 1 base; unmatched junction bases: 5. The CDR3 is 14 amino acids. CDR3 sequence (DNA): TGTGCCAGCAGACCGGGACAGCAGAACACTGAAGCTTTCTTT. It codes for CASRPGQQNTEAFF.

This clone has just one count. V usage is TRBV3-1 (or the pseudogene TRBV3-2) and J usage is TRBJ2-1; D unresolved. This CDR3 is 14 amino acids long. Germline CDR1 and CDR2: LGHDT and YNNKEL (reference sequence). Trimming removed 2 bases at V and 7 bases at J, with 12 bases between. CDR3 in amino acids: CASSQHEYGNEQFF. As DNA, the CDR3 is TGTGCCAGCAGCCAACATGAATACGGGAATGAGCAGTTCTTC.

This clone was picked up one time. The chain uses TRBV25-1 and TRBJ2-3; 11 bases are shared with TRBD2. Germline V gene data show CDR1 as MGHDK and CDR2 as SYGVNS. V gave up 5 bases and J gave up 7 bases; unmatched junction bases: 5. The CDR3 totals 14 residues. CDR3 loop: CASSIAGGAYTQYF. CDR3 DNA: TGTGCCAGCAGTATAGCGGGGGGGGCTTATACGCAGTATTTT.

V is TRBV2 and J is TRBJ2-4; perhaps TRBD2 as D (6 bases). The CDR3 runs to 11 residues. Trimming removed 6 bases from V and 15 bases from J, with 15 bases in between. Germline CDR1 is SNHLY and CDR2 is FYNNEI. The CDR3 loop reads CASRLSGGLYF. The DNA for the CDR3 is TGTGCCAGCAGGCTTTCCGGGGGTTTGTACTTC.

The genes are TRBV29-1 and TRBJ2-3; D call uncertain. The CDR3 has 13 amino acids. In germline, CDR1 is SQVTM, CDR2 ANQGSEA. Trimming left V 4 bases short and J 1 base short, with 9 bases between. The CDR3 region is CSVVFPGTDTQYF. CDR3 DNA: TGCAGCGTTGTTTTCCCCGGCACAGATACGCAGTATTTT.

The rearrangement uses TRBV7-2 and TRBJ2-1, with D unclear. CDR3 length: 14 amino acids. Germline CDR1 SGHTA, CDR2 FQGNSA. With 1 base removed from V and 5 bases from J, the gap between germline ends came to 9 bases. CDR3 sequence: CASSLGDTNNEQFF. In nucleotides, the CDR3 is TGTGCCAGCAGCTTAGGAGACACCAACAATGAGCAGTTCTTC.

This rearrangement joins TRBV12-3 or TRBV12-4 to TRBJ2-3, with D tentatively TRBD2 (5 bases). Trimming cost V 4 bases and J 2 bases, with 7 bases left between them. CDR3 length equals 13 residues. CDR3 in amino acids: CASSWGVTDTQYF. CDR3 in DNA: TGTGCCAGCAGTTGGGGAGTCACAGATACGCAGTATTTT.

This clone was seen a single time. Different DNA sequences within this sample yield the same CDR3. The V call is TRBV5-1, the J call TRBJ2-1, with TRBD2 matching over 11 bases. The germline CDR1 and CDR2 sequences are SGHRS and YFSETQ. V lost 4 bases and J lost 4; bases outside the gene matches: 7. This CDR3 is built from 16 residues. CDR3 sequence (DNA): TGCGCCAGCAGCCTCGGGACTAGCGGAGGGTACAATGAGCAGTTCTTC. Protein product: CASSLGTSGGYNEQFF.

The chain joins TRBV18 to TRBJ2-7; no clear D gene. The germline CDR1 and CDR2 sequences are KGHSH and LQKENI. The CDR3 consists of 13 residues. V was clipped by 6 bases and J by 6 bases, with 15 bases between them. CDR3 in DNA: TGTGCCAGCTCTCGCGCCCCTTCAACCGAGCAGTACTTC. Protein: CASSRAPSTEQYF.

The J gene is TRBJ2-7, the V gene TRBV5-1; the match to TRBD1 covers 9 bases. This CDR3 region has 14 residues. Per germline, CDR1 SGHRS and CDR2 YFSETQ. V gave up 4 bases and J gave up 3 bases; unmatched junction bases: 5. The CDR3 is CASSPGQGYYEQYF. CDR3 coding DNA: TGCGCCAGCAGCCCGGGACAGGGTTACTACGAGCAGTACTTC.

The genes are TRBV5-1 and TRBJ2-7, with 10 positions matching TRBD1. The CDR3 covers 16 residues. The junction had 9 bases not matched to a gene; V was cut back by 3 bases and J by 3 bases. CDR1 and CDR2 (germline): SGHRS, YFSETQ. For the CDR3, the DNA is TGCGCCAGCAGCTCCCGGGACAGGGGCCAGGACTACGAGCAGTACGTC. It encodes CASSSRDRGQDYEQYV.

This chain links TRBV7-8 with TRBJ2-1; weak D call: TRBD1 (5 bases). Germline V lookup: CDR1 SGHVS, CDR2 FQNEAQ. CDR3 length equals 17 residues. Trimming left V 3 bases short and J 10 bases short, with 25 bases between. Written as DNA, the CDR3 is TGTGCCAGCAGCTTTTTGCAGCTCGTTGGGGCAATTGGCGAGCAGTTCTTC. It translates to CASSFLQLVGAIGEQFF.

This chain connects TRBV2 to TRBJ2-7; the D gene is possibly TRBD2 (5 bases). The CDR3 loop spans 12 amino acids. The V gene lost 6 bases and the J gene lost 6 bases, with 12 bases spanning the gap. The V gene's germline CDR1 is SNHLY and CDR2 FYNNEI. The CDR3 coding sequence is TGTGCCAGCAGGGAGGAGGCTGGCGAGCAGTACTTC. Translating gives CASREEAGEQYF.

The chain combines TRBV30 with TRBJ1-6, with D tentatively TRBD1 (5 bases). Germline loops: CDR1 GTSNPN, CDR2 SVGIG (reference sequence). There are 16 residues in the CDR3. Deletions cut 3 bases from V and 0 bases from J, with 12 bases between. The CDR3 sequence is CAWRENRPSYNSPLHF. In DNA form, the CDR3 reads TGTGCCTGGAGGGAAAACAGGCCCTCCTATAATTCACCCCTCCACTTT.

The chain is built from TRBV5-4 and TRBJ2-3; 7 bases map to TRBD2. The germline V gene has CDR1 SGHNT and CDR2 YYREEE (reference sequence). The CDR3 consists of 15 residues. V shed 5 bases, J shed 0 bases, and the junction held 6 bases outside the gene matches. The CDR3 nucleotides read TGTGCCAGCAGGGGCGGGGGAACTAGCACAGATACGCAGTATTTT. Its translation: CASRGGGTSTDTQYF. The full variable domain, rest sourced from reference TRBV5-4 and TRBJ2-3, is ETGVTQSPTHLIKTRGQQVTLRCSSQSGHNTVSWYQQALGQGPQFIFQYYREEENGRGNFPPRFSGLQFPNYSSELNVNALELDDSALYLCASRGGGTSTDTQYFGPGTRLTVL.

The V call is TRBV28, the J call TRBJ1-1; 7 nucleotides align to TRBD1. CDR3 length equals 14 residues. J gave up 8 bases and V 5 bases, and 11 bases lay outside the gene matches. Germline V lookup: CDR1 MDHEN, CDR2 SYDVKM. The CDR3 is CASSPDREVFEAFF. In DNA form, the CDR3 reads TGTGCCAGCAGTCCTGACAGGGAGGTGTTCGAAGCTTTCTTT.

The chain uses TRBV6-1 and TRBJ2-3; D is possibly TRBD2 (7 bases). Per the germline V gene, CDR1 is MNHNS and CDR2 is SASEGT. The CDR3 covers 17 residues. Trimming left V 4 bases short and J 4 bases short, with 21 bases between. CDR3 region: CASSAFLGGGRADTQYF. The DNA for the CDR3 is TGTGCCAGCAGTGCCTTCCTAGGGGGGGGGCGCGCAGATACGCAGTATTTT.

The chain combines TRBV24-1 with TRBJ1-2; 7 bases map to TRBD1. The V gene's germline CDR1 is KGHDR and CDR2 SFDVKD. V lost 3 bases, J lost 4 bases, and 7 bases stayed unmatched. The CDR3 length is 15 residues. This CDR3 reads CATSDPTGLGYGYTF. The CDR3 DNA reads TGTGCCACCAGTGATCCGACAGGGTTGGGCTATGGCTACACCTTC.

The CDR3 is CASIPISGGRNEQFF. Here the CDR3 DNA reads TGTGCCAGCATCCCGATAAGCGGGGGCCGGAATGAGCAGTTCTTC. This sequence joins TRBV5-6 and TRBJ2-1; 8 nucleotides align to TRBD2. The trim removed 6 bases at V and 7 bases at J, leaving 12 bases unmatched. This CDR3 is built from 15 residues. The V gene's germline CDR1 is SGHDT and CDR2 YYEEEE.

This clone came up a few times. The rearrangement joins TRBV9 to TRBJ1-4; 10 nucleotides line up with TRBD1. V gave up 4 bases and J gave up 5 bases; unmatched junction bases: 8. Germline loops: CDR1 SGDLS, CDR2 YYNGEE. The CDR3 is 16 amino acids. The DNA for the CDR3 is TGTGCCAGCAGCACAGGATCGGGACAGGGGAATGAAAAACTGTTTTTT. This gives the protein CASSTGSGQGNEKLFF.

The V call is TRBV28, the J call TRBJ1-4; TRBD1 might be the D (5 bases). Trimming took off 2 bases at V and 8 bases at J, with 12 bases between the two ends. The CDR3 contains 14 residues. Germline CDR1 and CDR2: MDHEN and SYDVKM. The CDR3 region has the DNA TGTGCCAGCAGTTTAACTCAGGGTTGGGAAAAACTGTTTTTT. Protein: CASSLTQGWEKLFF.

The V gene is TRBV7-8, the J gene TRBJ2-1, with D perhaps TRBD2 (6 bases). Looked up from germline, CDR1 is SGHVS and CDR2 is FQNEAQ. V lost 5 bases and J lost 4, with 18 bases in between. The CDR3 loop spans 16 amino acids. CDR3 in DNA: TGTGCCAGCAGCGCTTTTGGGGGGAGTGGGTACAATGAGCAGTTCTTC. This sequence encodes CASSAFGGSGYNEQFF.

This chain uses TRBV3-1 (or the pseudogene TRBV3-2) with TRBJ1-2; 11 bases align to TRBD1. There are 14 residues in the CDR3. Germline loops: CDR1 LGHDT, CDR2 YNNKEL (reference sequence). The V and J ends lost 5 bases and 8 bases, in that order; junction bases with no gene match: 7. CDR3 in DNA: TGTGCCAGCAGCTCCCCGGACAGGGGGCACGGCTACACCTTC. This gives the protein CASSSPDRGHGYTF.